This TCR beta chain appears in the sequencing data of a study of CD8 T cells in ankylosing spondylitis. Quantitative molecular-barcoded 5'-RACE generated the TCR beta libraries. TCRdb ran MiXCR on the 5' RACE reads and lists one entry per CDR3 protein. The sample has 10,000 to 15,000 distinct CDR3 sequences, approximately 2.8% seen once. This clonotype was detected ten times or more. V was clipped by 1 base and J by 3 bases, with 11 bases between them. CDR3 size: 15 residues. Germline V gives CDR1 SGDLS, CDR2 YYNGEE. Sequenced sample: blood, either unsorted or a sorted T cell fraction (not recorded which). This clonotype was obtained from a male donor with ankylosing spondylitis or in good health (not recorded which). V gene TRBV9 combines with J gene TRBJ2-1; perhaps TRBD1 as D (5 bases). The CDR3 here is CASSVSRENYNEQFF. DNA of the CDR3: TGTGCCAGCAGCGTAAGCAGGGAAAACTACAATGAGCAGTTCTTC.